This T cell receptor beta chain is drawn from a study of control samples from healthy donors and cancer patients. Data came from immunoSEQ multiplex PCR; TCRdb stores just in-frame clones and leaves some out. The repertoire holds 85,000 to 95,000 clones, with roughly nine tenths as singletons. The CDR3 loop spans 16 amino acids. V shed 2 bases and J shed 2 bases, with 14 bases lying between them. Germline CDR1 and CDR2: SGHDT and YYEEEE. Sequenced input: blood. This sequence originates from a woman in her 30s in good health. V and J are TRBV5-6 and TRBJ1-5, with D unclear. The DNA of the CDR3 is TGTGCCAGCAGCTTAAGTCATGGTCATGGCAATCAGCCCCAGCATTTT. Its protein is CASSLSHGHGNQPQHF.